The 22 T cell receptor beta chains listed next were all sequenced from one sample in a study of T cells in Graves' hyperthyroidism and ophthalmopathy. TCR beta CDR3 regions were amplified from RNA transcripts. Primed by the HTBI set, a first-round RT-PCR was run on the TCR CDR3. Each CDR3 protein gets one entry after TCRdb re-called the multiplex PCR reads with MiXCR. The sample holds 650,000 to 800,000 distinct CDR3 sequences, approximately 42% seen once. Sequenced input: peripheral blood or thyroid tissue (not recorded which). The source of these receptors is an adult man with Graves' disease, either hyperthyroidism or ophthalmopathy (not recorded which).

This clonotype occurred many times. The chain combines TRBV29-1 with TRBJ2-2; perhaps TRBD1 as D (5 bases). CDR1 is SQVTM and CDR2 is ANQGSEA in the germline V gene. This CDR3 comprises 12 residues. The germline V and J ends were trimmed by 3 bases and 7 bases, with 9 bases remaining between them. The CDR3 here is CSVEERGGELFF. In nucleotides, the CDR3 is TGCAGCGTTGAGGAAAGGGGCGGGGAGCTGTTTTTT.

CDR3 protein: CATRNPSSSGAGNSPLHF. The CDR3 DNA follows: TGTGCCACCCGGAATCCCAGCAGCTCGGGGGCCGGGAATTCACCCCTCCACTTT. V gene TRBV15 combines with J gene TRBJ1-6; D might be TRBD1 (6 bases). With 8 bases removed from V and 7 bases from J, the gap between germline ends came to 27 bases. Germline values: CDR1 LNHNV, CDR2 YYDKDF (reference sequence). This CDR3 comprises 18 residues.

On this clonotype itself: An end of the junction differs from the germline gene, which may be a read error. The V call is TRBV10-2, the J call TRBJ2-7; the match to TRBD1 covers 10 bases. Per germline, CDR1 WSHSY and CDR2 SAAADI. CDR3 length: 14 residues. CDR3 residues: CASSEGGGTGDFSF. The CDR3 coding sequence is TGCGCCAGCAGTGAAGGGGGGGGGACAGGGGATTTTTCCTTC.

V is TRBV6-6 and J is TRBJ1-5; no definite D call. The CDR3 is 15 amino acids. Per the germline V gene, CDR1 is MNHNY and CDR2 is SVGAGI (reference sequence). V gave up 2 bases and J gave up 0 bases, with 8 bases separating them. CDR3 protein: CASSYGAYSNQPQHF. CDR3 nucleotide sequence: TGTGCCAGCAGTTACGGAGCTTATAGCAATCAGCCCCAGCATTTT.

This clonotype was detected a few times. V gene TRBV5-4 combines with J gene TRBJ1-1; TRBD1 might be the D (5 bases). Germline V gives CDR1 SGHNT, CDR2 YYREEE (reference sequence). V was trimmed by 4 bases and J by 5 bases, leaving 21 bases between them. The CDR3 has 16 amino acids. CDR3 bases: TGTGCCAGCAGCCAAGAAAGGGGCAGGGAGAGGACTGAAGCTTTCTTT. Translation: CASSQERGRERTEAFF.

At least ten counts were recorded for this clonotype. V usage is TRBV29-1 and J usage is TRBJ2-7; 7 bases are shared with TRBD1. This CDR3 is built from 11 residues. The trim removed 7 bases at V and 5 bases at J, leaving 5 bases unmatched. Per germline, CDR1 SQVTM and CDR2 ANQGSEA. CDR3 in DNA: TGCAGCGCAACAGACAGGGACGAGCAGTACTTC. Translating gives CSATDRDEQYF.

The V gene is TRBV7-6, the J gene TRBJ1-4; D might be TRBD1 (5 bases). The V end was cut by 5 bases, the J end by 7 bases, with 14 bases between. From germline, CDR1 is SGHVS and CDR2 FNYEAQ. The CDR3 is 14 amino acids. The CDR3: CASSQEQAPEKLFF. In DNA, the CDR3 is TGTGCCAGCAGCCAAGAACAGGCTCCTGAAAAACTGTTTTTT.

This clonotype was counted ten times or more. The chain combines TRBV15 with TRBJ1-1, with TRBD1 matching over 8 bases. V dropped 1 base and J dropped 4; count of bases not matched to a gene: 8. This CDR3 has 16 amino acids. CDR1 LNHNV and CDR2 YYDKDF come from the germline V gene (reference sequence). The CDR3 protein is CATSRGRTGIATEAFF. Written as DNA, the CDR3 is TGTGCCACCAGCAGAGGTCGGACAGGGATAGCCACTGAAGCTTTCTTT.

The chain joins TRBV28 to TRBJ1-6; D ambiguous. The CDR3 is 12 residues long. Trimming removed 6 bases at V and 8 bases at J, with 8 bases between. The germline gives CDR1 MDHEN, CDR2 SYDVKM. Here the CDR3 reads CASRVGYSPLHF. Here the CDR3 DNA reads TGTGCCAGCAGAGTCGGATATTCACCCCTCCACTTT.

This clonotype was seen at least ten times. The J gene is TRBJ2-6, the V gene TRBV10-3, with 9 positions matching TRBD1. Germline CDR1 is ENHRY and CDR2 is SYGVKD. J gave up 0 bases and V 4 bases, and 4 bases lay outside the gene matches. This CDR3 is built from 17 residues. Here the CDR3 DNA reads TGTGCCATCAGTGGGGACAGGGCGAGCTCTGGGGCCAACGTCCTGACTTTC. Translation: CAISGDRASSGANVLTF.

The V gene is TRBV2, the J gene TRBJ1-5, with a possible D match to TRBD1 (6 bases). Germline loops: CDR1 SNHLY, CDR2 FYNNEI. This CDR3 is built from 14 residues. The germline V and J ends were trimmed by 4 bases and 4 bases, with 11 bases remaining between them. The CDR3 DNA reads TGTGCCAGCAGTGGCGGACAGAAGAATCAGCCCCAGCATTTT. It is translated as CASSGGQKNQPQHF.

By share, this clonotype ranks as medium-sized. The rearrangement joins TRBV2 to TRBJ1-2; D is perhaps TRBD1 (5 bases). The CDR3 covers 12 residues. V lost 7 bases and J lost 3, with 9 bases in between. Germline V lookup: CDR1 SNHLY, CDR2 FYNNEI. The CDR3 DNA reads as TGTGCCAGCACTCAGGGATACTATGGCTACACCTTC. Its translation: CASTQGYYGYTF.

As concerns this clonotype: A junction end diverges from the germline sequence, so it may reflect a read error. The rearrangement links TRBV10-3 to TRBJ2-6; D not resolved. Germline values: CDR1 ENHRY, CDR2 SYGVKD. There are 13 residues in the CDR3. DNA of the CDR3: TGTGCCATCCGTGACACGGGGGCCAACGTCCTGACTTTC. Translated: CAIRDTGANVLTF.

The chain uses TRBV15 and TRBJ2-5; TRBD2 is a possible D gene (5 bases). Trimming shortened V by 11 bases and J by 0 bases, and 13 bases separated the two germline ends. This CDR3 is built from 13 residues. Germline lookup yields CDR1 LNHNV and CDR2 YYDKDF (reference sequence). The CDR3 DNA reads TGTGCCTACGGGGAGACGTACCAAGAGACCCAGTACTTC. Its protein product is CAYGETYQETQYF.

With regard to this clonotype: This clone may be a read error of a much larger clone one base away. V and J are TRBV2 and TRBJ1-1; no firm D call. CDR1 and CDR2 (germline): SNHLY, FYNNEI. This CDR3 spans 11 amino acids. The CDR3 reads CASKGYTEASF. The CDR3 nucleotides are TGTGCCAGCAAGGGTTACACTGAAGCTTCCTTT.

Comments on this clonotype: A much larger clone differs by one base, so this may be a read error. This chain uses TRBV24-1 with TRBJ1-2; D is uncertain. CDR1 KGHDR and CDR2 SFDVKD come from the germline V gene. V was pared by 4 bases and J by 7 bases, with 9 bases between. There are 12 residues in the CDR3. CDR3 sequence reads: CATSEAPGGYTF. The CDR3 DNA sequence: TGTGCCACCAGTGAAGCGCCGGGTGGCTACACCTTC.

V and J are TRBV28 and TRBJ1-2; D is possibly TRBD1 (5 bases). CDR3 size: 14 residues. Germline assignment: CDR1 MDHEN and CDR2 SYDVKM. V was clipped by 6 bases and J by 8 bases, with 19 bases between them. CDR3 coding DNA: TGTGCCAGCAGGGCTCAGGGTATCGTAGGCGGCTACACCTTC. Its protein product is CASRAQGIVGGYTF.

This clonotype was recorded at least ten times. At one end the junction does not follow the germline gene, possibly because of a read error. The V and J genes are TRBV7-9 and TRBJ2-5; D is perhaps TRBD1 (6 bases). The germline CDR1 and CDR2 sequences are SEHNR and FQNEAQ (reference sequence). The CDR3 spans 15 residues. CDR3 protein: CASSLGDTYQETQYF. CDR3 coding DNA: TGTGCCAGCAGCCTAGGGGACACCTACCAGGAGACCCAGTACTTC. Filled out from reference TRBV7-9 and TRBJ2-5, the complete variable domain reads DTGVSQNPRHKITKRGQNVTFRCDPISEHNRLYWYRQTLGQGPEFLTYFQNEAQLEKSRLLSDRFSAERPKGSFSTLEIQRTEQGDSAMYLCASSLGDTYQETQYFGPGTRLLVL.

Details on this clonotype: Because the CDR3 is missing its conserved closing phenylalanine or tryptophan, this is likely a read error. No DNA is shown, since the ends of the CDR3 on it are uncertain; the CDR3 is the one TCRdb lists. The chain couples TRBV15 to TRBJ2-3. Germline CDR1 reads LNHNV; CDR2 reads YYDKDF (reference sequence). Inclusive of both ends, the CDR3 amounts to 15 amino acids. The CDR3: CATSRGYAPHRYAVV.

This clonotype was seen more than once but under ten times. The V call is TRBV5-6, the J call TRBJ1-2, with D perhaps TRBD1 (5 bases). CDR1 SGHDT and CDR2 YYEEEE come from the germline V gene. This CDR3 spans 15 amino acids. V was pared by 4 bases and J by 5 bases, with 18 bases between. CDR3 sequence: CASSPTQVTAYGYTF. The CDR3 region has the DNA TGTGCCAGCAGCCCGACACAGGTGACCGCATATGGCTACACCTTC.

This chain uses TRBV6-5 with TRBJ1-6; TRBD1 aligns across 8 bases. Germline V gene data show CDR1 as MNHEY and CDR2 as SVGAGI. The CDR3 is made up of 16 amino acids. V was pared by 2 bases and J by 2 bases, with 2 bases of the junction left unmatched. The DNA for the CDR3 is TGTGCCAGCAGTTACGAGACAGGGGCCTATAATTCACCCCTCCACTTT. This translates into CASSYETGAYNSPLHF.

J is TRBJ1-2 and V is TRBV19; weak D call: TRBD1 (6 bases). CDR1 is LNHDA, CDR2 SQIVND, per germline (reference sequence). The germline V and J ends were trimmed by 11 bases and 3 bases, with 13 bases remaining between them. This CDR3 contains 12 residues. CDR3 nucleotide sequence: TGTGCCGCCTCAGGGGTGTACTATGGCTACACCTTC. Encoded protein: CAASGVYYGYTF.